The T cell receptor beta chain under discussion was sequenced for a study of blood T cells in healthy people across ages. This CDR3 is built from 12 residues. Trimming left V 7 bases short and J 4 bases short, with 10 bases between. Germline V gene lookup returns CDR1 SNHLY and CDR2 FYNNEI. Regarding the study as a whole: Greater diversity and more naive CD4+ cells were seen in long-lived donors than in aged donors.

With a J-beta primer mix and a sample-barcoded 5' primer, a second PCR ran 7 to 11 cycles. TCRdb called the 5' RACE reads again in MiXCR, with one record for every CDR3 protein. This table holds some 920,000 distinct CDR3 sequences, about 51% found once. A word on this clonotype: The antigen is undetermined.

The sequenced material came from blood. The J gene is TRBJ1-2, the V gene TRBV2, with D perhaps TRBD1 (5 bases). This TCR was recovered from a woman aged 55-69 years in good health. The CDR3 nucleotides read TGTGCCAGCACGACAGATCTCTATGGCTACACCTTC. Protein product: CASTTDLYGYTF.